These 32 T cell receptor beta chains were all obtained from the same sample, sequenced in a study of T cells in AML relapse after transplant. Instead of multiplex PCR, a modified RACE PCR amplified TCR alpha and beta from RNA. Via MiXCR, TCRdb re-called the PCR reads, giving one row per CDR3 protein. The data show some 3,500 distinct CDR3 sequences, around 10% seen once. The sample consisted of bone marrow, either the whole sample or a sorted T cell fraction (not recorded which), taken in complete remission. Receptors originate from a human donor who had a stem cell transplant for acute myeloid leukemia. Part of the T cell pool may stem from the graft donor.

V usage is TRBV4-3 and J usage is TRBJ2-4, with 11 bases aligning to TRBD2. The V gene end was trimmed by 0 bases and the J gene end by 0 bases; junction bases not matched to a gene: 7. CDR3 length: 19 amino acids. Germline V lookup: CDR1 LGHNA, CDR2 YSLEER. CDR3 sequence reads: CASSQEIAGGTIAKNIQYF. CDR3 in DNA: TGCGCCAGCAGCCAAGAGATAGCGGGGGGGACTATAGCCAAAAACATTCAGTACTTC.

By share of the sample, this clonotype is medium-sized. This chain joins TRBV9 and TRBJ1-5, with TRBD1 as a possible D gene (5 bases). Germline loops: CDR1 SGDLS, CDR2 YYNGEE. Trimming left V 0 bases short and J 7 bases short, with 14 bases between. The CDR3 totals 15 residues. The CDR3 region is CASSVEGRPGQPQHF. The CDR3 DNA is TGTGCCAGCAGCGTAGAGGGCAGGCCAGGGCAGCCCCAGCATTTT.

This clonotype was observed at least ten times. The chain carries TRBV7-9 and TRBJ2-3; a weak D match, TRBD2 (6 bases). The CDR3 contains 15 residues. The V gene's germline CDR1 is SEHNR and CDR2 FQNEAQ (reference sequence). Trimming removed 2 bases at V and 6 bases at J, with 15 bases between. In nucleotides, the CDR3 is TGTGCCAGCAGCTTAAGTGGGGGGTCCGGGGATACGCAGTATTTT. Encoded protein: CASSLSGGSGDTQYF.

This clonotype was detected ten times or more. The chain combines TRBV27 with TRBJ1-1; no definite D call. The length of the CDR3 is 13 residues. Trimming took off 0 bases at V and 6 bases at J, with 8 bases between the two ends. Germline loops: CDR1 MNHEY, CDR2 SMNVEV (reference sequence). The CDR3 coding sequence is TGTGCCAGCAGTTTATCGCGGGCGGCTGAAGCTTTCTTT. Protein: CASSLSRAAEAFF.

This clonotype is categorized as medium-sized. The rearrangement links TRBV10-3 to TRBJ1-2; the D is unclear. Between the trimmed V and J ends, which lost 2 bases and 6 bases, there was a span of 13 bases. CDR1 is ENHRY and CDR2 is SYGVKD in the germline V gene. The CDR3 runs 14 residues. In DNA, the CDR3 is TGTGCCATCAGTGAGGCTAGTGTTGCGGATGGCTACACCTTC. Translated: CAISEASVADGYTF.

V gene TRBV27 combines with J gene TRBJ2-1; no firm D call. V lost 1 base and J lost 7, with 5 bases in between. In germline, CDR1 is MNHEY, CDR2 SMNVEV (reference sequence). This CDR3 is 12 amino acids long. CDR3 sequence: CASSLLGNEQFF. In DNA, the CDR3 is TGTGCCAGCAGTTTATTAGGGAATGAGCAGTTCTTC.

This clonotype qualifies as medium-sized (0.01 to 0.1%). The chain combines TRBV6-2 or TRBV6-3 with TRBJ2-7, with 9 bases lining up with TRBD1. The CDR3 runs 14 residues. The V and J ends lost 6 bases and 3 bases, in that order; junction bases with no gene match: 6. Germline CDR1 and CDR2: MNHEY and SVGEGT. The DNA of the CDR3 is TGTGCCAGCAGACAGGGGGCTGGGATCTACGAGCAGTACTTC. This gives the protein CASRQGAGIYEQYF.

This clonotype is classed as medium-sized. CDR3 DNA: TGTGCCAGCAGCTCCCTCCTCGGACTAGCGGGGAAGAACAATGAGCAGTTCTTC. It yields the protein CASSSLLGLAGKNNEQFF. This rearrangement joins TRBV7-9 to TRBJ2-1; 12 bases map to TRBD2. V dropped 4 bases and J dropped 5; count of bases not matched to a gene: 12. The CDR3 covers 18 residues. CDR1 and CDR2 from the germline V gene are SEHNR and FQNEAQ (reference sequence).

Judged by abundance, this clonotype is medium-sized. This rearrangement joins TRBV15 to TRBJ1-1; D is possibly TRBD1 (6 bases). Germline loops: CDR1 LNHNV, CDR2 YYDKDF (reference sequence). The CDR3 is made up of 14 amino acids. The V gene lost 5 bases and the J gene lost 7 bases, with 17 bases spanning the gap. CDR3 sequence reads: CATSRDRRGGEAFF. The CDR3 bases are TGTGCCACCAGCCGTGACAGGAGAGGGGGTGAAGCTTTCTTT.

By share, this clonotype ranks as medium-sized. The chain combines TRBV20-1 with TRBJ2-5; 8 bases are a match to TRBD2. Germline assignment: CDR1 DFQATT and CDR2 SNEGSKA (reference sequence). With V trimmed by 0 bases and J by 4 bases, 13 bases remained unmatched. The CDR3 is 17 amino acids. The CDR3 reads CSARDRFSGDRGETQYF. The CDR3 nucleotides are TGCAGTGCTAGAGATCGCTTTAGCGGGGATAGGGGAGAGACCCAGTACTTC.

By proportion, this clonotype is medium-sized (0.01 to 0.1%). The chain is built from TRBV4-3 and TRBJ2-3; 8 bases fit TRBD2. The CDR3 is 16 residues long. Per germline, CDR1 LGHNA and CDR2 YSLEER. Trimming cost V 3 bases and J 2 bases; bases outside gene matches: 7. CDR3 loop: CASSHLGGGLTDTQYF. CDR3 sequence (DNA): TGCGCCAGCAGCCATCTGGGCGGGGGGCTCACAGATACGCAGTATTTT.

Within the sample, this clonotype is medium-sized. The genes are TRBV6-1 and TRBJ1-2, with D possibly being TRBD1 (6 bases). This CDR3 region has 14 residues. Germline CDR1 MNHNS, CDR2 SASEGT. The V end was cut by 7 bases, the J end by 8 bases, with 20 bases between. This CDR3 reads CASTRKGGPDGYTF. CDR3 bases: TGTGCCAGCACCCGAAAGGGGGGGCCTGACGGCTACACCTTC.

This clonotype occurred many times. The V call is TRBV7-2, the J call TRBJ1-6; 7 bases line up with TRBD1. J lost 10 bases, V lost 5 bases, and 8 bases had no gene match. Germline assignment: CDR1 SGHTA and CDR2 FQGNSA. The CDR3 runs to 14 residues. The CDR3 reads CASSDRQGRSPLHF. The CDR3 region has the DNA TGTGCCAGCAGCGATCGACAGGGTCGGTCACCCCTCCACTTT.

This clonotype came up a few times. The chain couples TRBV20-1 to TRBJ2-5; 9 nucleotides match TRBD2. Germline V CDR1 and CDR2: DFQATT, SNEGSKA (reference sequence). Germline trimming cut 2 bases from V and 4 bases from J; bases unmatched to any gene: 8. CDR3 length: 15 residues. The CDR3 is CSARRLAGRGETQYF. The CDR3 region has the DNA TGCAGTGCTAGACGGCTAGCGGGGAGGGGAGAGACCCAGTACTTC.

This clonotype is categorized as medium-sized (0.01 to 0.1%). V gene TRBV24-1 combines with J gene TRBJ1-2; D may be TRBD1 (5 bases). The CDR3 contains 12 residues. Per the germline V gene, CDR1 is KGHDR and CDR2 is SFDVKD. V was cut by 5 bases and J by 8 bases, with 11 bases left in between. The CDR3, as DNA: TGTGCCACCAGTGCGGGGACCGGAGGCTACACCTTC. It translates to CATSAGTGGYTF.

This clonotype is categorized as medium-sized (0.01 to 0.1%). This rearrangement joins TRBV24-1 to TRBJ2-1; 7 positions agree with TRBD2. The CDR3 totals 16 residues. Germline loops: CDR1 KGHDR, CDR2 SFDVKD. J was trimmed by 4 bases and V by 3 bases; bases with no gene match: 8. CDR3 nucleotides: TGTGCCACCAGTGATAACCCGGGGGAGGGTTACAATGAGCAGTTCTTC. Its protein is CATSDNPGEGYNEQFF.

Within the sample, this clonotype is medium-sized. The chain combines TRBV20-1 with TRBJ1-1; perhaps TRBD1 as D (5 bases). There are 15 residues in the CDR3. Trimming pared 3 bases from V and 4 bases from J, leaving 18 bases between. Germline values: CDR1 DFQATT, CDR2 SNEGSKA (reference sequence). This CDR3 is CSASWGGRTATEAFF. Here the CDR3 DNA reads TGCAGTGCTAGTTGGGGGGGACGGACGGCCACTGAAGCTTTCTTT.

This clonotype was seen more than once but under ten times. V gene TRBV7-9 combines with J gene TRBJ2-7; D possibly corresponds to TRBD1 (5 bases). V gave up 2 bases and J gave up 2 bases, with 10 bases separating them. This CDR3 contains 14 residues. The germline V gene has CDR1 SEHNR and CDR2 FQNEAQ (reference sequence). The CDR3 region is CASSLPDRAYEQYF. The CDR3 DNA is TGTGCCAGCAGCTTACCTGACAGAGCCTACGAGCAGTACTTC.

This clonotype was recorded many times. This chain joins TRBV7-9 and TRBJ1-1; D may be TRBD1 (5 bases). V was trimmed by 0 bases and J by 3 bases, leaving 5 bases between them. The germline CDR1 and CDR2 sequences are SEHNR and FQNEAQ (reference sequence). The CDR3 contains 13 residues. The CDR3 spells CASSLAGDTEAFF. The CDR3 DNA reads TGTGCCAGCAGCTTAGCAGGGGACACTGAAGCTTTCTTT.

In its sample, this clonotype ranks as medium-sized. The chain joins TRBV4-3 to TRBJ1-4; TRBD1 might be the D (6 bases). Germline V gene lookup returns CDR1 LGHNA and CDR2 YSLEER. Deletions cut 0 bases from V and 4 bases from J, with 9 bases between. The CDR3 spans 15 residues. The CDR3: CASSQEQGLNEKLFF. The CDR3 DNA follows: TGCGCCAGCAGCCAAGAACAGGGTCTTAATGAAAAACTGTTTTTT.

This clonotype was counted only a few times. The chain couples TRBV28 to TRBJ2-7; 7 bases match TRBD1. Per germline, CDR1 MDHEN and CDR2 SYDVKM. Germline trimming cut 6 bases from V and 0 bases from J; bases unmatched to any gene: 8. The CDR3 is 15 residues long. CDR3 sequence: CASSSDRVISYEQYF. In nucleotides, the CDR3 is TGTGCCAGCAGCTCCGACAGGGTAATCTCCTACGAGCAGTACTTC.

A word on this clonotype: A much more abundant neighbour one base away suggests this may be a read error. V and J are TRBV5-1 and TRBJ1-3; 9 bases match TRBD1. The germline CDR1 and CDR2 sequences are SGHRS and YFSETQ. This CDR3 is 16 amino acids long. The CDR3 coding sequence is TGCACCAGCAGCCTAGGACAGGGGATGACTGGAAACACCATATATTTT. As protein: CTSSLGQGMTGNTIYF.

This clonotype is medium-sized within its sample. The chain carries TRBV12-3 or TRBV12-4 and TRBJ1-1, with D perhaps matching TRBD1 (5 bases). The CDR3 contains 14 residues. Trimming cost V 2 bases and J 3 bases, with 10 bases left between them. In nucleotides, the CDR3 is TGTGCCAGCAGTTTAACTTGGGGGGACACTGAAGCTTTCTTT. It is translated as CASSLTWGDTEAFF.

This clonotype appeared a few times. This chain connects TRBV4-3 to TRBJ2-7, with D perhaps matching TRBD1 (6 bases). Germline V gives CDR1 LGHNA, CDR2 YSLEER. V lost 4 bases, J lost 1 base, and 14 bases lay in between. The CDR3 spans 15 residues. CDR3 region: CASSPTDRFSYEQYF. The CDR3 DNA is TGCGCCAGCAGCCCGACTGACAGGTTTTCCTACGAGCAGTACTTC.

This clonotype rates as medium-sized. The chain recombines TRBV29-1 with TRBJ1-2; 9 bases match TRBD1. The ends lost 7 bases at V and 0 bases at J; junction bases unmatched: 6. From germline, CDR1 is SQVTM and CDR2 ANQGSEA. The CDR3 has 14 residues. As DNA, the CDR3 is TGCAGCGGCGGGACAGGGTTAGCTAACTATGGCTACACCTTC. Protein sequence: CSGGTGLANYGYTF.

Points on this clonotype: This sequence may be a read error, since a much larger clone differs from it by one base. The CDR3 is CASSSTRESEETQFF. The CDR3 nucleotides read TGTGCCAGCAGTTCAACTCGTGAGTCAGAAGAGACCCAGTTCTTC. This chain joins TRBV6-2 or TRBV6-3 and TRBJ2-1; no clear D gene. The CDR3 totals 15 residues. The V and J ends lost 4 bases and 13 bases respectively, with 23 bases between them. The germline V gene has CDR1 MNHEY and CDR2 SVGEGT.

This clonotype is deemed medium-sized (0.01 to 0.1%). For the CDR3, the DNA is TGCGCCAGCAGCCAAGATAGCGGGAGCCAAGAGACCCAGTACTTC. It encodes CASSQDSGSQETQYF. The V and J genes are TRBV4-1 and TRBJ2-5; 9 nucleotides line up with TRBD2. The germline gives CDR1 MGHRA, CDR2 YSYEKL. CDR3 size: 15 residues. Trimming removed 0 bases from V and 1 base from J; junction bases left unmatched: 0.

Regarding this clonotype: A clone one base away is much larger, so this may be a read error. The chain recombines TRBV4-1 with TRBJ2-5; tentatively, D is TRBD2 (6 bases). Germline V gene lookup returns CDR1 MGHRA and CDR2 YSYEKL. The CDR3 has 15 residues. The CDR3 is CASSLGGGDLETRYF. CDR3 bases: TGCGCCAGCAGCCTCGGTGGCGGGGATTTGGAGACCCGGTACTTC.

Worth noting for this clonotype: A much larger clone lies one base from this, so it may be a read error. The chain carries TRBV4-3 and TRBJ2-1, with TRBD1 identical over 8 bases. Trimming cost V 1 base and J 10 bases; bases outside gene matches: 6. This CDR3 contains 14 residues. Per the germline V gene, CDR1 is LGHNA and CDR2 is YSLEER. As DNA, the CDR3 is TGCGCCAGCAGCCAAGCCCCCGGGACAGGAGAGCAGTTCTTC. It codes for CASSQAPGTGEQFF.

Judged by abundance, this clonotype is medium-sized. The V gene is TRBV12-3 or TRBV12-4, the J gene TRBJ2-1; TRBD2 matches 9 bases. Trimming cost V 3 bases and J 1 base; bases outside gene matches: 1. This CDR3 is built from 15 residues. CDR3 region: CASSFLAGSYNEQFF. The CDR3 region has the DNA TGTGCCAGCAGTTTTCTAGCGGGGTCCTACAATGAGCAGTTCTTC.

Points on this clonotype: This sequence may be a read error, since a much larger clone differs from it by one base. V gene TRBV29-1 combines with J gene TRBJ2-1, with D unresolved. CDR1 and CDR2 from the germline V gene are SQVTM and ANQGSEA. The CDR3 length is 14 residues. CDR3 DNA sequence: TGCGGCGTTGAAGGACGGGTTTCCTACAATGAGCAGTTCTTC. Its protein is CGVEGRVSYNEQFF.

This clonotype is classed as medium-sized. This rearrangement joins TRBV20-1 to TRBJ2-3; 9 positions agree with TRBD2. The CDR3 runs 14 residues. Trimming removed 7 bases from V and 5 bases from J; junction bases left unmatched: 10. Germline V gene data show CDR1 as DFQATT and CDR2 as SNEGSKA (reference sequence). Written as DNA, the CDR3 is TGCAGTGGCTTGGGAGCGGGGGGCTTAGATACGCAGTATTTT. This encodes CSGLGAGGLDTQYF.